The rows below give T cell receptor beta chains drawn from one sample of a study of cytomegalovirus exposure and HLA in healthy donors. Repertoires were generated with immunoSEQ multiplex PCR, while TCRdb's copy carries only in-frame clones and drops some. The table includes some 160,000 clones, around 73% detected once. Sequencing was carried out using PBMCs. The receptors here all came from a male donor in good health and CMV-seronegative. Each CDR3 is given with its conserved first and last residue. D genes are given only for firm matches. Clone size appears in some rows only: once, few, many, or a class for an expanded clone.

d_gene | j_gene | v_gene | abundance | CDR3nt | CDR3aa
TRBD2 | TRBJ2-1 | TRBV9 | - | TGTGCCAGCAGCGGGGGACTAGCGCCGAGCTCCTACAATGAGCAGTTCTTC | CASSGGLAPSSYNEQFF
- | TRBJ2-7 | TRBV4-3 | - | TGCGCCAGCAGCCAAGTGCGGGGCTCCTACGAGCAGTACTTC | CASSQVRGSYEQYF
- | TRBJ1-1 | TRBV5-1 | - | TGCGCCAGCAGCTTGGGGGCAGGGTTTATCACTGAAGCTTTCTTT | CASSLGAGFITEAFF
- | TRBJ2-2 | TRBV5-1 | - | TGCGCCAGCAGCTTGTCATTCGAGGGATCGGTCTCCGGGGAGCTGTTTTTT | CASSLSFEGSVSGELFF
TRBD2 | TRBJ2-7 | TRBV4-3 | few | TGCGCCAGCAGCCAATCCTGGACTAGTTCGTACGAGCAGTACTTC | CASSQSWTSSYEQYF
TRBD1 | TRBJ1-4 | TRBV4-2 | - | TGTGCCAGCAGCCAAGAAGGGGGCGGTGAAAAACTGTTTTTT | CASSQEGGGEKLFF
TRBD1 | TRBJ2-4 | TRBV20-1 | few | TGCAGTGCTATCAGACAGGGCCAACAGTACTTC | CSAIRQGQQYF
TRBD1 | TRBJ2-3 | TRBV6-1 | - | TGTGCCAGCAGTGAACCGGGACAGGGTGTCGCAGATACGCAGTATTTT | CASSEPGQGVADTQYF
- | TRBJ1-1 | TRBV28 | - | TGTGCCAGCAGTTTTACCAGGAGGATGAACACTGAAGCTTTCTTT | CASSFTRRMNTEAFF
- | TRBJ2-2 | TRBV7-3 | - | TGTGCCAGCCTCAAAGGGGGGGCGGGCACCGGGGAGCTGTTTTTT | CASLKGGAGTGELFF
TRBD1 | TRBJ1-1 | TRBV28 | - | TGTGCCAGCACCCTTCTGACAGGGGGGAACACTGAAGCTTTCTTT | CASTLLTGGNTEAFF
- | TRBJ1-2 | TRBV4-2 | - | TGTGCCAGCAGCCAAGATCCAGGGGTTAGCTATGGCTACACCTTC | CASSQDPGVSYGYTF
TRBD2 | TRBJ2-5 | TRBV7-9 | - | TGTGCCAGCAGCTTAGGCGGGGCGGGAGGAGAGACCCAGTACTTC | CASSLGGAGGETQYF
- | TRBJ2-7 | TRBV28 | - | TGTGCCAGCGCGGCAGGGGAATCGCGGGAGCAGTACTTC | CASAAGESREQYF
- | TRBJ2-5 | TRBV5-1 | - | TGCGCCAGCAGCTCACAGAATCAAGAGACCCAGTACTTC | CASSSQNQETQYF
TRBD2 | TRBJ2-1 | TRBV28 | - | TGTGCCAGCAGTGGGGGGACTAGCGGGAGGGCCGGCAATGAGCAGTTCTTC | CASSGGTSGRAGNEQFF
TRBD2 | TRBJ2-1 | TRBV27 | - | TGTGCCAGCAGCCTCACTAGCGATGAGCAGTTCTTC | CASSLTSDEQFF
TRBD2 | TRBJ2-3 | TRBV15 | - | TGTGCCACCAGCAGAAAGACTAGCGGGACGGCAGATACGCAGTATTTT | CATSRKTSGTADTQYF
- | TRBJ2-3 | TRBV6-5 | - | TGTGCCAGCAGTTTCCCGGGTCGTGATACGCAGTATTTT | CASSFPGRDTQYF
- | TRBJ2-7 | TRBV2 | few | TGTGCCAGCAGTGAGGGGGGCTACGAGCAGTACTTC | CASSEGGYEQYF
TRBD2 | TRBJ2-1 | TRBV28 | - | TGTGCCAGCAGTGCCGGGGGAGCGGGAGGGGGTAGTGAGCAGTTCTTC | CASSAGGAGGGSEQFF
TRBD1 | TRBJ2-7 | TRBV5-1 | - | TGCGCCAGCAGCGCACCCGAGACAGGGGGCTACGAGCAGTACTTC | CASSAPETGGYEQYF
TRBD2 | TRBJ2-7 | TRBV28 | - | TGTGCCAGCAGTCTCCCCAGGCTAGCGGGAGGCGAGCAGTACTTC | CASSLPRLAGGEQYF
TRBD2 | TRBJ2-6 | TRBV28 | - | TGTGCCAGCACCCCGGGAGGACTCCGCTCTGGGGCCAACGTCCTGACTTTC | CASTPGGLRSGANVLTF
- | TRBJ2-3 | TRBV27 | - | TGTGCCAGCAGCCCTAGGGGCAAGTTACGCACAGATACGCAGTATTTT | CASSPRGKLRTDTQYF
- | TRBJ2-1 | TRBV28 | - | TGTGCCAGCAGCCCAGGGCTCTACAATGAGCAGTTCTTC | CASSPGLYNEQFF
TRBD1 | TRBJ1-1 | TRBV7-9 | - | TGTGCCAGCAGCTTAGGGGGCGGGACAGCTGAAGCTTTCTTT | CASSLGGGTAEAFF
- | TRBJ2-7 | TRBV10-2 | once | TGCGCCAGCAGTGAGCCTTCAGGGGCCTACGAGCAGTACTTC | CASSEPSGAYEQYF
- | TRBJ2-2 | TRBV5-5 | - | TGTGCCAGCAGGCCCGGCGGGGTCGGGGAGCTGTTTTTT | CASRPGGVGELFF
- | TRBJ2-5 | TRBV28 | - | TGTGCCAGCAGTTTAGTCCGGGAGACCCAGTACTTC | CASSLVRETQYF
TRBD2 | TRBJ2-3 | TRBV7-8 | - | TGTGCCAGCAGCTTAGGACTAGCGGGGGGGGCAGATACGCAGTATTTT | CASSLGLAGGADTQYF
- | TRBJ2-3 | TRBV6-1 | - | TGTGCCAGCAGTGAAAAGATCGTAGCTCCACCGCTTAGCACAGATACGCAGTATTTT | CASSEKIVAPPLSTDTQYF
TRBD1 | TRBJ2-7 | TRBV11-3 | - | TGTGCCAGCAGCCCTCCGCGACAGGGCTACGAGCAGTACTTC | CASSPPRQGYEQYF
TRBD2 | TRBJ2-1 | TRBV25-1 | - | TGTGCCAGCAGTCGAGGGACTAGCGGGTGGAGCTCCTACAATGAGCAGTTCTTC | CASSRGTSGWSSYNEQFF
TRBD1 | TRBJ1-2 | TRBV29-1 | - | TGCAGCGTAGACGACAGGGGATCGGTCTATGGCTACACCTTC | CSVDDRGSVYGYTF
- | TRBJ2-7 | TRBV5-1 | once | TGCGCCAGCAGCTTGTTACCGGGAGAGCGGTACTTC | CASSLLPGERYF
- | TRBJ1-3 | TRBV10-3 | - | TGTGCCATCACCGGGGGATCTGCTGGAAACACCATATATTTT | CAITGGSAGNTIYF
- | TRBJ2-2 | TRBV29-1 | - | TGCAGCGTTGAAGATTCTTGGGGGGCCGGGGAGCTGTTTTTT | CSVEDSWGAGELFF
TRBD2 | TRBJ2-5 | TRBV30 | - | TGTGCCTGGAGCCCGGGACTAGCGGGTCAAGAGACCCAGTACTTC | CAWSPGLAGQETQYF
- | TRBJ1-5 | TRBV5-6 | - | TGTGCCAGCAGCTTGGGTAGTAGCAATCAGCCCCAGCATTTT | CASSLGSSNQPQHF
- | TRBJ2-7 | TRBV20-1 | - | TGCAGTGCTTTGACAGCCTACGAGCAGTACTTC | CSALTAYEQYF